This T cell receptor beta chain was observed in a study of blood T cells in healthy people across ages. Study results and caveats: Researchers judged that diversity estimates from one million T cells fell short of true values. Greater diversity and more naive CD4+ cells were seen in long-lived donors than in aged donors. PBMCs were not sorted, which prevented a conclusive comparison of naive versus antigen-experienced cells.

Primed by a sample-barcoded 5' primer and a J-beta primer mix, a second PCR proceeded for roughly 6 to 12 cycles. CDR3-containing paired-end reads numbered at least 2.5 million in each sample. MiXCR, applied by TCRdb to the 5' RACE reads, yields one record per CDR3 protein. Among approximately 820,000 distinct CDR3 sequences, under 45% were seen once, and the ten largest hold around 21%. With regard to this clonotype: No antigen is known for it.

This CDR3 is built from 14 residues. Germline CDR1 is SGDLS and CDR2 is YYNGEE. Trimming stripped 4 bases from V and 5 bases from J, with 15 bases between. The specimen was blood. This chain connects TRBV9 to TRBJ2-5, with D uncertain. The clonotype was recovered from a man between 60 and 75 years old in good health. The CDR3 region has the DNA TGTGCCAGCAGCCCCCAAGTGGCGCCGGAGACCCAGTACTTC. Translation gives CASSPQVAPETQYF. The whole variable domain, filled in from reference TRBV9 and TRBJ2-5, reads DSGVTQTPKHLITATGQRVTLRCSPRSGDLSVYWYQQSLDQGLQFLIQYYNGEERAKGNILERFSAQQFPDLHSELNLSSLELGDSALYFCASSPQVAPETQYFGPGTRLLVL.